These 30 T cell receptor beta chains were all obtained from the same sample, sequenced in a study of cytomegalovirus exposure and HLA in healthy donors. PCR involved 60 Vbeta and 13 Jbeta primers. Data came from immunoSEQ multiplex PCR; TCRdb stores just in-frame clones and leaves some out. The data include 100,000 to 150,000 clones; the top ten clones carry 1.5% to 2%. Sequenced input: PBMCs. These receptors were obtained from a woman aged 40-49 years in good health and CMV-seropositive.

About this clone: This sample includes further DNA sequences coding for the same CDR3. This chain links TRBV9 with TRBJ1-1; no firm D call. CDR3 length: 14 amino acids. Per germline, CDR1 SGDLS and CDR2 YYNGEE. V was trimmed by 0 bases and J by 0 bases, leaving 6 bases between them. Written as DNA, the CDR3 is TGTGCCAGCAGCGTAGCCGTTATGAACACTGAAGCTTTCTTT. Protein sequence: CASSVAVMNTEAFF.

On this clone itself: Other DNA sequences within the sample encode an identical CDR3. This chain joins TRBV28 and TRBJ1-1; 7 nucleotides line up with TRBD1. J lost 11 bases, V lost 2 bases, and 2 bases had no gene match. The CDR3 totals 11 residues. Germline CDR1 reads MDHEN; CDR2 reads SYDVKM. CDR3 DNA sequence: TGTGCCAGCAGTTTAACAGGGGAGGCTTTCTTT. Amino acid sequence: CASSLTGEAFF. Full variable domain (outside the CDR3, taken from reference TRBV28 and TRBJ1-1): DVKVTQSSRYLVKRTGEKVFLECVQDMDHENMFWYRQDPGLGLRLIYFSYDVKMKEKGDIPEGYSVSREKKERFSLILESASTNQTSMYLCASSLTGEAFFGQGTRLTVV.

The V call is TRBV4-2, the J call TRBJ2-3; 7 bases align to TRBD2. V gave up 0 bases and J gave up 5 bases; unmatched junction bases: 17. The length of the CDR3 is 19 residues. CDR1 and CDR2 (germline): LGHNA, YNFKEQ. CDR3 nucleotides: TGTGCCAGCAGCCAAGATCCCCAGCGGGGCTCCTGGAGGGGAGATACGCAGTATTTT. This encodes CASSQDPQRGSWRGDTQYF.

The V and J genes are TRBV30 and TRBJ1-5, with D possibly TRBD1 on 5 matching bases. The CDR3 has 14 amino acids. The germline V and J ends were trimmed by 4 bases and 4 bases, with 14 bases remaining between them. In germline, CDR1 is GTSNPN, CDR2 SVGIG (reference sequence). The DNA of the CDR3 is TGTGCCTGGAACTGGAGGGGTGGGAATCAGCCCCAGCATTTT. This translates into CAWNWRGGNQPQHF. Combining the CDR3 with reference TRBV30 and TRBJ1-5 gives the whole variable domain SQTIHQWPATLVQPVGSPLSLECTVEGTSNPNLYWYRQAAGRGLQLLFYSVGIGQISSEVPQNLSASRPQDRQFILSSKKLLLSDSGFYLCAWNWRGGNQPQHFGDGTRLSIL.

The gene calls are TRBV2 and TRBJ2-1; possible D gene TRBD1, 6 bases. The ends were cut back, 7 bases at V and 4 bases at J, with 14 bases in the middle. Per the germline V gene, CDR1 is SNHLY and CDR2 is FYNNEI. CDR3 length: 14 residues. The CDR3 DNA is TGTGCCAGCAAAAACGAGGACAGTTACAATGAGCAGTTCTTC. Its translation is CASKNEDSYNEQFF.

This chain joins TRBV7-9 and TRBJ2-1; 11 positions agree with TRBD2. CDR3 size: 17 residues. J gave up 0 bases and V 5 bases, and 6 bases lay outside the gene matches. Germline CDR1 is SEHNR and CDR2 is FQNEAQ (reference sequence). The CDR3 DNA reads as TGTGCCAGCAGCGCTAGCGGGAGGCCCAGCTCCTACAATGAGCAGTTCTTC. It codes for CASSASGRPSSYNEQFF.

The chain uses TRBV7-3 and TRBJ2-3; D perhaps matches TRBD2 (6 bases). Between the trimmed V and J ends, which lost 5 bases and 6 bases, there was a span of 15 bases. The CDR3 is 14 amino acids. The germline V gene encodes CDR1 SGHTA and CDR2 FQGTGA. This CDR3 is CASSAGLGRDTQYF. The CDR3 region has the DNA TGTGCCAGCAGCGCGGGACTTGGGAGGGATACGCAGTATTTT.

The chain links TRBV6-5 to TRBJ2-2; D uncertain. The germline V gene has CDR1 MNHEY and CDR2 SVGAGI. The CDR3 is 16 residues long. Trimming pared 0 bases from V and 7 bases from J, leaving 15 bases between. CDR3 protein: CASSYSSTPRSGELFF. CDR3 DNA sequence: TGTGCCAGCAGTTACTCGAGTACCCCTAGGAGCGGGGAGCTGTTTTTT.

This chain links TRBV5-1 with TRBJ2-6, with 7 nucleotides matching TRBD2. Per germline, CDR1 SGHRS and CDR2 YFSETQ. The CDR3 length is 18 residues. V shed 4 bases and J 1 base; nucleotides not matched to a gene: 11. The DNA of the CDR3 is TGCGCCAGCAGCCCCCCGGGGCAGGGAGGGTCTGGGGCCAACGTCCTGACTTTC. Amino acids: CASSPPGQGGSGANVLTF.

The chain joins TRBV5-5 to TRBJ2-7, with 8 bases fitting TRBD1. V shed 0 bases, J shed 0 bases, and the junction held 8 bases outside the gene matches. The CDR3 spans 17 residues. Germline V lookup: CDR1 SGHKS, CDR2 YYEKEE (reference sequence). The CDR3: CASSLVVLQGDSYEQYF. Written as DNA, the CDR3 is TGTGCCAGCAGCTTGGTGGTCTTACAGGGGGACTCCTACGAGCAGTACTTC.

This chain uses TRBV19 with TRBJ2-7, with D possibly matching TRBD2 (6 bases). The CDR3 consists of 14 residues. Germline assignment: CDR1 LNHDA and CDR2 SQIVND (reference sequence). V shed 1 base and J shed 1 base, with 8 bases lying between them. The CDR3 nucleotides read TGTGCCAGTAGTATAGGACTAGGGTCCTACGAGCAGTACTTC. It specifies CASSIGLGSYEQYF.

J is TRBJ2-3 and V is TRBV28; 9 positions match TRBD2. Trimming at V came to 1 base and at J to 6 bases, leaving 8 bases not matched to a gene. CDR3 length equals 16 residues. Germline V CDR1 and CDR2: MDHEN, SYDVKM. CDR3 in DNA: TGTGCCAGCAGTTTATTCGCGGGAGGGTCCGGGGATACGCAGTATTTT. This gives the protein CASSLFAGGSGDTQYF.

The chain employs TRBV9 and TRBJ2-3; 9 nucleotides align to TRBD2. The V gene's germline CDR1 is SGDLS and CDR2 YYNGEE. The V and J ends lost 4 bases and 9 bases, in that order; junction bases with no gene match: 12. This CDR3 contains 15 residues. CDR3 residues: CASSQEASGKGTQYF. CDR3 DNA: TGTGCCAGCAGCCAGGAGGCTAGCGGGAAAGGAACGCAGTATTTT.

Note on this clone: Distinct nucleotide sequences in the sample also encode this CDR3. CDR3 coding DNA: TGTGCCAGCAGCTTATCGGGACACCTGTACAATGAGCAGTTCTTC. Translation: CASSLSGHLYNEQFF. V gene TRBV7-3 combines with J gene TRBJ2-1, with D perhaps TRBD1 (6 bases). Germline CDR1 is SGHTA and CDR2 is FQGTGA. V was clipped by 2 bases and J by 4 bases, with 12 bases between them. The CDR3 runs to 15 residues.

On this clone: The same CDR3 is also encoded by other DNA sequences in this sample. V is TRBV5-8 and J is TRBJ1-5; D ambiguous. There are 12 residues in the CDR3. Germline-derived CDR1 and CDR2 are SGHTS and YDEGEE. The V and J ends lost 1 base and 5 bases respectively, with 4 bases between them. CDR3 nucleotide sequence: TGTGCCAGCAGCTTGCGGGATCAGCCCCAGCATTTT. As protein: CASSLRDQPQHF.

The V and J genes are TRBV27 and TRBJ2-7; 10 bases match TRBD2. This CDR3 has 14 residues. Germline V gives CDR1 MNHEY, CDR2 SMNVEV (reference sequence). V dropped 6 bases and J dropped 1; count of bases not matched to a gene: 3. The CDR3 bases are TGTGCCAGCAGCGCTAGCGGGAGTTCCTACGAGCAGTACTTC. Its translation is CASSASGSSYEQYF.

V gene TRBV11-2 combines with J gene TRBJ1-6, with a weak D call TRBD1 (5 bases). The germline V and J ends were trimmed by 6 bases and 8 bases, with 20 bases remaining between them. CDR3 length equals 16 residues. Germline V gives CDR1 SGHAT, CDR2 FQNNGV. The CDR3 nucleotides are TGTGCCAGCAGGGACCAGGGAGGAGCCCACCATTCACCCCTCCACTTT. Protein sequence: CASRDQGGAHHSPLHF.

The rearrangement uses TRBV27 and TRBJ2-3, with 10 positions matching TRBD1. Germline V gene data show CDR1 as MNHEY and CDR2 as SMNVEV (reference sequence). This CDR3 is built from 17 residues. V lost 0 bases, J lost 3 bases, and 6 bases stayed unmatched. As DNA, the CDR3 is TGTGCCAGCAGTTTATCAATGGGACAGGGGTTAACAGATACGCAGTATTTT. Protein sequence: CASSLSMGQGLTDTQYF.

The rearrangement links TRBV5-1 to TRBJ1-3; possible D gene TRBD1, 6 bases. Per germline, CDR1 SGHRS and CDR2 YFSETQ. The V and J ends lost 0 bases and 2 bases respectively, with 6 bases between them. The CDR3 contains 14 residues. The CDR3 reads CASSLAGAGNTIYF. The DNA for the CDR3 is TGCGCCAGCAGCTTGGCAGGGGCTGGAAACACCATATATTTT.

V usage is TRBV7-3 and J usage is TRBJ1-3; D might be TRBD1 (6 bases). V lost 5 bases, J lost 4 bases, and 24 bases lay in between. This CDR3 spans 18 amino acids. Germline V gene lookup returns CDR1 SGHTA and CDR2 FQGTGA. The CDR3 sequence is CASSTGHLYLPSGNTIYF. The CDR3 region has the DNA TGTGCCAGCAGCACGGGACACCTCTACCTCCCCTCGGGAAACACCATATATTTT.

The chain recombines TRBV27 with TRBJ2-3; 8 bases fit TRBD2. V dropped 5 bases and J dropped 3; count of bases not matched to a gene: 7. The CDR3 totals 15 residues. CDR1 and CDR2 from the germline V gene are MNHEY and SMNVEV (reference sequence). The CDR3 region is CASSPIAGTTDTQYF. The CDR3 DNA sequence: TGTGCCAGCAGTCCGATAGCGGGGACTACAGATACGCAGTATTTT.

The chain employs TRBV29-1 and TRBJ1-5, with 8 bases that match TRBD1. CDR3 length: 13 amino acids. The V and J ends lost 6 bases and 3 bases, in that order; junction bases with no gene match: 4. Germline CDR1 is SQVTM and CDR2 is ANQGSEA. In nucleotides, the CDR3 is TGCAGCGTGGGCCAGGGGGCCAATCAGCCCCAGCATTTT. It translates to CSVGQGANQPQHF.

The rearrangement uses TRBV11-1 and TRBJ2-7; 9 bases match TRBD1. The CDR3 extends over 15 amino acids. Germline assignment: CDR1 SGHAT and CDR2 FQDESV (reference sequence). Trimming cost V 0 bases and J 3 bases; bases outside gene matches: 3. CDR3 nucleotide sequence: TGTGCCAGCAGCTTAGCGGGACAGGGAATCTACGAGCAGTACTTC. Its protein product is CASSLAGQGIYEQYF.

The chain links TRBV11-3 to TRBJ2-5; D possibly corresponds to TRBD2 (6 bases). V lost 5 bases, J lost 1 base, and 14 bases lay in between. Germline loops: CDR1 SGHNT, CDR2 YENEEA. This CDR3 has 15 amino acids. The CDR3 coding sequence is TGTGCCAGCAGCCACGGGGGAAGGGGCCAAGAGACCCAGTACTTC. This encodes CASSHGGRGQETQYF.

The rearrangement links TRBV5-1 to TRBJ2-4, with 7 bases fitting TRBD1. Trimming removed 1 base from V and 11 bases from J; junction bases left unmatched: 3. Germline V gene lookup returns CDR1 SGHRS and CDR2 YFSETQ. The CDR3 is made up of 12 amino acids. CDR3 nucleotides: TGCGCCAGCAGCTTGACAGGGGCTGTTCAGTACTTC. Protein: CASSLTGAVQYF. The complete variable domain, with remaining parts taken from reference TRBV5-1 and TRBJ2-4, reads KAGVTQTPRYLIKTRGQQVTLSCSPISGHRSVSWYQQTPGQGLQFLFEYFSETQRNKGNFPGRFSGRQFSNSRSEMNVSTLELGDSALYLCASSLTGAVQYFGAGTRLSVL.

The chain recombines TRBV10-3 with TRBJ1-1; D is unclear. The length of the CDR3 is 12 residues. The germline V and J ends were trimmed by 0 bases and 6 bases, with 5 bases remaining between them. The V gene's germline CDR1 is ENHRY and CDR2 SYGVKD. The CDR3 is CAISESRAEAFF. The CDR3 DNA reads TGTGCCATCAGTGAGTCCCGGGCTGAAGCTTTCTTT.

V is TRBV5-1 and J is TRBJ2-7; weak D call: TRBD1 (6 bases). Per germline, CDR1 SGHRS and CDR2 YFSETQ. Trimming left V 4 bases short and J 0 bases short, with 14 bases between. The CDR3 length is 15 residues. The DNA for the CDR3 is TGCGCCAGCAGCGTGGACGGACAGAGCTCCTACGAGCAGTACTTC. Translating gives CASSVDGQSSYEQYF.

This chain connects TRBV7-2 to TRBJ2-1, with D unclear. The CDR3 loop spans 13 amino acids. The V gene's germline CDR1 is SGHTA and CDR2 FQGNSA. V gave up 3 bases and J gave up 4 bases, with 7 bases separating them. Here the CDR3 reads CASSFTNYNEQFF. CDR3 coding DNA: TGTGCCAGCAGCTTCACAAATTACAATGAGCAGTTCTTC.

V and J are TRBV5-8 and TRBJ2-3, with D tentatively TRBD2 (5 bases). Deletions cut 5 bases from V and 1 base from J, with 8 bases between. CDR1 and CDR2 from the germline V gene are SGHTS and YDEGEE. There are 13 residues in the CDR3. CDR3 sequence: CASRRTGTDTQYF. The CDR3 DNA is TGTGCCAGCAGACGGACTGGCACAGATACGCAGTATTTT.

The V and J genes are TRBV7-2 and TRBJ1-1; 7 positions agree with TRBD1. The germline gives CDR1 SGHTA, CDR2 FQGNSA. The V segment lost 1 base and the J segment 5 bases; nucleotides outside the gene matches: 4. The CDR3 runs 14 residues. The CDR3 sequence is CASSLEGARTEAFF. CDR3 coding DNA: TGTGCCAGCAGCTTAGAGGGGGCAAGGACTGAAGCTTTCTTT.